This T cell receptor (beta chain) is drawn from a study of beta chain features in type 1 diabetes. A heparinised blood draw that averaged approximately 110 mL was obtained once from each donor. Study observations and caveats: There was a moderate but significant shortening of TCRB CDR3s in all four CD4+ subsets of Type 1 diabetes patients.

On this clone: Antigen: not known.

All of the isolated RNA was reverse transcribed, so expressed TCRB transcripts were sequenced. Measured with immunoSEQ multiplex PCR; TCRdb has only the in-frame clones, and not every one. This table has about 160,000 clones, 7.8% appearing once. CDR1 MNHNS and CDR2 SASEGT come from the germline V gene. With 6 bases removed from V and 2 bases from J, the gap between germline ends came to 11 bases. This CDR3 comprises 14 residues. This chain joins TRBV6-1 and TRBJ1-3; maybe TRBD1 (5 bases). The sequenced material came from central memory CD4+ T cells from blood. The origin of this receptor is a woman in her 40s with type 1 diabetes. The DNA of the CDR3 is TGTGCCAGCAGGGCAGGGCCCGCTGGAAACACCATATATTTT. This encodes CASRAGPAGNTIYF.